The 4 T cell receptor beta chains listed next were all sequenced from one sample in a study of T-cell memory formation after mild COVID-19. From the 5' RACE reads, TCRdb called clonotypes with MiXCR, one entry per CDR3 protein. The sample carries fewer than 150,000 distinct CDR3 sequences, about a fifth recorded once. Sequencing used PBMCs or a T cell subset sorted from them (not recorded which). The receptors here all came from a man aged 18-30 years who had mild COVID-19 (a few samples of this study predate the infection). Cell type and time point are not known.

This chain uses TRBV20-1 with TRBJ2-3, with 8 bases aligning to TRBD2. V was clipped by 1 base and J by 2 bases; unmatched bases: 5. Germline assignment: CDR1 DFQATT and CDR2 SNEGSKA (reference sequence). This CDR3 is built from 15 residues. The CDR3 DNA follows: TGCAGTGCTAGAGTCTCAGCGGGGGCCACAGATACGCAGTATTTT. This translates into CSARVSAGATDTQYF.

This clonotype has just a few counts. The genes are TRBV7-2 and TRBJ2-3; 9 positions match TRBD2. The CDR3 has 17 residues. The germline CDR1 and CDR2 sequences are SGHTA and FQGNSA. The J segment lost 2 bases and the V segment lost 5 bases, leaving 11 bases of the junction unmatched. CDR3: CASSPTLKRGVTDTQYF. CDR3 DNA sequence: TGTGCCAGCAGCCCAACGCTAAAGCGGGGGGTCACAGATACGCAGTATTTT.

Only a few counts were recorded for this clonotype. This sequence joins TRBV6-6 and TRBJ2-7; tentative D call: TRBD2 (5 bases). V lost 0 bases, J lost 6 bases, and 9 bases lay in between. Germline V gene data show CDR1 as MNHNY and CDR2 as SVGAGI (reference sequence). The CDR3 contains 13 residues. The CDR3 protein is CASSYSIRGEQYV. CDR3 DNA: TGTGCCAGCAGTTACTCGATTCGGGGCGAGCAGTACGTC.

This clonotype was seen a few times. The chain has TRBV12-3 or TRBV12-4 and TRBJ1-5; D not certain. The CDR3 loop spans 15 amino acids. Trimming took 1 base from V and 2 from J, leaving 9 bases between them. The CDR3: CASSLEGFGNQPQHF. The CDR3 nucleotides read TGTGCCAGCAGTTTAGAGGGTTTTGGCAATCAGCCCCAGCATTTT.